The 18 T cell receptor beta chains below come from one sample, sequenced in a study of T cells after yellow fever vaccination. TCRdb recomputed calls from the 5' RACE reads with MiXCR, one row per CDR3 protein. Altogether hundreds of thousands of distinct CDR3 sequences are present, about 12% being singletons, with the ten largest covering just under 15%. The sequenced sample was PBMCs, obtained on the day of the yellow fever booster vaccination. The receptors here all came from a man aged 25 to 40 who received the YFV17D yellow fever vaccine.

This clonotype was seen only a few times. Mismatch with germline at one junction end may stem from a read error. The chain's CDR3 is CASRLGLSNNEQFF. As DNA, the CDR3 is TGCGCCAGCAGATTGGGTTTGAGCAACAATGAGCAGTTCTTC. This chain links TRBV5-1 with TRBJ2-1, with D unresolved. The CDR3 sequence is 14 residues long. CDR1 SGHRS and CDR2 YFSETQ come from the germline V gene.

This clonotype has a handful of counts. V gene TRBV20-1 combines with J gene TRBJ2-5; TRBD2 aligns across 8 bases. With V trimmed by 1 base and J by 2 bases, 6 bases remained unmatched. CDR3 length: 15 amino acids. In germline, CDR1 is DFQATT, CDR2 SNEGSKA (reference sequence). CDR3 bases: TGCAGTGCTAGAGGGACTAGCAGATTACAAGAGACCCAGTACTTC. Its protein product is CSARGTSRLQETQYF.

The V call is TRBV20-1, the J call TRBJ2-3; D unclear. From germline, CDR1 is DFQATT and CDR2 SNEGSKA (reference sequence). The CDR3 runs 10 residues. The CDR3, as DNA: TGCAGACCCGTGCCAGATACGCAGTATTTT. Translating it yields CRPVPDTQYF.

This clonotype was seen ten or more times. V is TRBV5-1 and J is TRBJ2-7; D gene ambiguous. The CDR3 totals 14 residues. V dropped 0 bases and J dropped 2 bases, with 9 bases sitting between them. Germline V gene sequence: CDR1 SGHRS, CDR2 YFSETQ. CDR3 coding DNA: TGCGCCAGCAGCTTGGGACGGGTCCCCTACGAGCAGTACTTC. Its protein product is CASSLGRVPYEQYF.

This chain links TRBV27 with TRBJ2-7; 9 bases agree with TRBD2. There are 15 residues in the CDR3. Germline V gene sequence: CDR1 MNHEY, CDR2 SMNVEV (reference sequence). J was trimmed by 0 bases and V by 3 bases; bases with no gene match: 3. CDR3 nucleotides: TGTGCCAGCAGTTTTCAGCGGGAGGCCTCCTACGAGCAGTACTTC. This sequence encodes CASSFQREASYEQYF.

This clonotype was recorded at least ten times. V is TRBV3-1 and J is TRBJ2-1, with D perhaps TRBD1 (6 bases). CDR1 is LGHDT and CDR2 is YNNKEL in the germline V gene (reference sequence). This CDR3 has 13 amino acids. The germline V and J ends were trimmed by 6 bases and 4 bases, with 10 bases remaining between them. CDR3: CASRQGLYNEQFF. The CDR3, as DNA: TGTGCCAGCAGACAGGGCCTATACAATGAGCAGTTCTTC.

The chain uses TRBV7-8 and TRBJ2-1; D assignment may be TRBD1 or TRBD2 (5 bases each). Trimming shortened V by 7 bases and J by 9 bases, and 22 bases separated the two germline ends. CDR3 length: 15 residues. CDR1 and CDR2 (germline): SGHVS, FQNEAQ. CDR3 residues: CASTLSGGGFLEQFF. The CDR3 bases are TGTGCCAGCACCCTTAGTGGTGGGGGTTTTCTTGAGCAGTTCTTC. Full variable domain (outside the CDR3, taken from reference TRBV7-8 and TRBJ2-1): GAGVSQSPRYKVAKRGQDVALRCDPISGHVSLFWYQQALGQGPEFLTYFQNEAQLDKSGLPSDRFFAERPEGSVSTLKIQRTQQEDSAVYLCASTLSGGGFLEQFFGPGTRLTVL.

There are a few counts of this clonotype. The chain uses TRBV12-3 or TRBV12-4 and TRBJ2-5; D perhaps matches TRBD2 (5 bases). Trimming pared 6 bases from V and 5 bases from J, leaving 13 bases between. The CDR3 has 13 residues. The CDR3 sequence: CASRNEAAETQYF. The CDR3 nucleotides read TGTGCCAGCAGGAACGAAGCGGCGGAGACCCAGTACTTC.

CDR3 bases: TGCGCCAGCAGCCAAGAAACAATCAACAACCTCTACAATGAGCAGTTCTTC. Translated: CASSQETINNLYNEQFF. The chain links TRBV4-3 to TRBJ2-1; D is unclear. The germline gives CDR1 LGHNA, CDR2 YSLEER. This CDR3 is built from 17 residues. V lost 0 bases to trimming and J lost 3 bases, with 15 bases between them.

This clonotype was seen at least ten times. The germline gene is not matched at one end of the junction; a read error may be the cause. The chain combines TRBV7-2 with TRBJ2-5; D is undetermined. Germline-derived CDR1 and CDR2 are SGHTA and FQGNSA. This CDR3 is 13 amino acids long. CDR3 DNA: TGTGCTAGCAGCTTAGTACGAGGAGAGACCCAGTACTTC. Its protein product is CASSLVRGETQYF.

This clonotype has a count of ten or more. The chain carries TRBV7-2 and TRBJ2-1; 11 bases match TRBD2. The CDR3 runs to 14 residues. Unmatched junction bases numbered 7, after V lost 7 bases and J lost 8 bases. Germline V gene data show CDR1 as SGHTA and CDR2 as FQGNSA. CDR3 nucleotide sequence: TGTGCCAGCACCAGGGGGACTAGCGGCGATGAGCAGTTCTTC. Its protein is CASTRGTSGDEQFF. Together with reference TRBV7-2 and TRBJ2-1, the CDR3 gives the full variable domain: GAGVSQSPSNKVTEKGKDVELRCDPISGHTALYWYRQSLGQGLEFLIYFQGNSAPDKSGLPSDRFSAERTGGSVSTLTIQRTQQEDSAVYLCASTRGTSGDEQFFGPGTRLTVL.

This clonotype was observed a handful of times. The CDR3 here is CATSDLPLFGGRTGELFF. In nucleotides, the CDR3 is TGTGCCACCAGTGATTTGCCCCTTTTCGGCGGGAGGACCGGGGAGCTGTTTTTT. The rearrangement uses TRBV24-1 and TRBJ2-2; 8 bases agree with TRBD2. CDR1 and CDR2 (germline): KGHDR, SFDVKD. The ends lost 0 bases at V and 5 bases at J; junction bases unmatched: 10. This CDR3 comprises 18 residues.

For the CDR3, the DNA is TGCAGCGTTGAAGGTGGTGATTCCTACAATGAGCAGTTCTTC. Amino acid sequence: CSVEGGDSYNEQFF. The rearrangement uses TRBV29-1 and TRBJ2-1; no definite D call. Germline CDR1 reads SQVTM; CDR2 reads ANQGSEA. The CDR3 has 14 residues. Trimming shortened V by 1 base and J by 1 base, and 8 bases separated the two germline ends.

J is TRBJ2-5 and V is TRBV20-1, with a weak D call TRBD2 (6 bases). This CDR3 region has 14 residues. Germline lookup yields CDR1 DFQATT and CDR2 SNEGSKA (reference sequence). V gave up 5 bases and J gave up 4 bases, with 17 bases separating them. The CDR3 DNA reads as TGCAGTGCTCCCCAGGGTAGCGGAGCAGAGACCCAGTACTTC. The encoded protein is CSAPQGSGAETQYF.

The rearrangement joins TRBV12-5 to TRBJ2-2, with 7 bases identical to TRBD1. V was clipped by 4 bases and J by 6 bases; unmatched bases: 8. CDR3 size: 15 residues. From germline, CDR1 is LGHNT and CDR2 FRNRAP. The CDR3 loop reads CASGSGQTVAGELFF. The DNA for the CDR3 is TGTGCTAGTGGTTCGGGACAGACAGTGGCCGGGGAGCTGTTTTTT.

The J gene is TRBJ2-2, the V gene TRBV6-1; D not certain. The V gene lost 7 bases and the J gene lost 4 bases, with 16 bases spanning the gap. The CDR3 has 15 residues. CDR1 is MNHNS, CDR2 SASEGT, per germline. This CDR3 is CASTGLTPGTGELFF. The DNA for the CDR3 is TGTGCCAGCACTGGCCTTACCCCCGGCACCGGGGAGCTGTTTTTT.

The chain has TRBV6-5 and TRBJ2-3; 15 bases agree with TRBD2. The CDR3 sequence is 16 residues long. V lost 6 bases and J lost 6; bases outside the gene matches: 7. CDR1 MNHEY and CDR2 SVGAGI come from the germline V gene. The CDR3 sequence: CASRGLAGGTTDTQYF. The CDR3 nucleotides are TGTGCCAGCAGGGGACTAGCGGGAGGAACCACGGATACGCAGTATTTT.

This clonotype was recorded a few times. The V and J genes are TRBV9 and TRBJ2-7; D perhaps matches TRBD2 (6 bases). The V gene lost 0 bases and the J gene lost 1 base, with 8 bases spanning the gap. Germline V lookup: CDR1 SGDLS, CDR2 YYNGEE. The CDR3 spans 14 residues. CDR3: CASSVVAGSYEQYF. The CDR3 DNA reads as TGTGCCAGCAGCGTAGTTGCGGGGTCCTACGAGCAGTACTTC. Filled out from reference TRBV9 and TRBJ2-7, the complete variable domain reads DSGVTQTPKHLITATGQRVTLRCSPRSGDLSVYWYQQSLDQGLQFLIQYYNGEERAKGNILERFSAQQFPDLHSELNLSSLELGDSALYFCASSVVAGSYEQYFGPGTRLTVT.